These 17 T cell receptor beta chains were all obtained from the same sample, sequenced in a study of blood T cell repertoires in COVID-19. Clones were read by immunoSEQ multiplex PCR, and TCRdb kept only the in-frame ones, dropping some. The table includes a few hundred thousand clones, more than 70% detected once. The sequenced sample consisted of PBMCs or T cells enriched from blood (not recorded which). The receptors shown here come from a middle-aged woman with acute COVID-19.

The chain couples TRBV9 to TRBJ2-1; TRBD2 agrees at 9 bases. The germline V gene has CDR1 SGDLS and CDR2 YYNGEE. The ends lost 0 bases at V and 0 bases at J; junction bases unmatched: 10. This CDR3 has 19 residues. CDR3 residues: CASSVDPLAGLLSYNEQFF. CDR3 coding DNA: TGTGCCAGCAGCGTAGATCCACTAGCGGGTCTACTCTCCTACAATGAGCAGTTCTTC.

Ten or more counts support this clone. In the same sample, other DNA sequences code for this CDR3. The CDR3 DNA sequence: TGTGCCAGCAGTTTATCTGGCGATACGCAGTATTTT. As protein: CASSLSGDTQYF. The rearrangement links TRBV27 to TRBJ2-3; D ambiguous. The germline V gene has CDR1 MNHEY and CDR2 SMNVEV (reference sequence). The CDR3 runs to 12 residues. Deletions cut 0 bases from V and 6 bases from J, with 4 bases between.

The chain uses TRBV7-8 and TRBJ2-5; maybe TRBD2 (6 bases). V was pared by 1 base and J by 5 bases, with 20 bases between. The CDR3 is 17 residues long. Per the germline V gene, CDR1 is SGHVS and CDR2 is FQNEAQ. CDR3 in DNA: TGTGCCAGCAGCTTAGGCGCGCGGGCGGACTATTTTGAGACCCAGTACTTC. Protein: CASSLGARADYFETQYF.

The CDR3 is CASRQGLNYGYTF. CDR3 in DNA: TGTGCCAGTAGACAGGGGCTTAACTATGGCTACACCTTC. The V gene is TRBV19, the J gene TRBJ1-2, with 7 bases aligning to TRBD1. This CDR3 contains 13 residues. V was clipped by 6 bases and J by 1 base; unmatched bases: 2. The germline V gene encodes CDR1 LNHDA and CDR2 SQIVND (reference sequence).

The genes are TRBV6-2 or TRBV6-3 and TRBJ2-4; 10 nucleotides agree with TRBD1. After removal of 2 bases from V and 3 bases from J, the junction contained 1 base not matched to a gene. CDR1 is MNHEY and CDR2 is SVGEGT in the germline V gene. The CDR3 extends over 15 amino acids. The CDR3 DNA sequence: TGTGCCAGCAGTTACGGGACAGGGGTCAAAAACATTCAGTACTTC. As protein: CASSYGTGVKNIQYF.

The chain uses TRBV29-1 and TRBJ2-1; 7 bases fit TRBD2. V dropped 4 bases and J dropped 0; count of bases not matched to a gene: 9. This CDR3 has 16 residues. The germline CDR1 and CDR2 sequences are SQVTM and ANQGSEA. The CDR3 reads CSVVSAGDLSYNEQFF. In DNA, the CDR3 is TGCAGCGTTGTATCTGCGGGAGACCTCTCCTACAATGAGCAGTTCTTC.

This clone was picked up one time. CDR3 sequence: CASSLGQPFGYTF. CDR3 in DNA: TGTGCCAGCAGCCTGGGACAACCGTTCGGCTACACCTTC. The chain links TRBV7-9 to TRBJ1-2; tentative D call: TRBD1 (6 bases). CDR3 length equals 13 residues. The germline CDR1 and CDR2 sequences are SEHNR and FQNEAQ (reference sequence). V was pared by 5 bases and J by 8 bases, with 15 bases between. The full variable domain, rest sourced from reference TRBV7-9 and TRBJ1-2, is DTGVSQNPRHKITKRGQNVTFRCDPISEHNRLYWYRQTLGQGPEFLTYFQNEAQLEKSRLLSDRFSAERPKGSFSTLEIQRTEQGDSAMYLCASSLGQPFGYTFGSGTRLTVV.

This chain uses TRBV6-5 with TRBJ1-5; D might be TRBD1 (5 bases). The V gene lost 0 bases and the J gene lost 5 bases, with 11 bases spanning the gap. The CDR3 has 15 amino acids. Germline lookup yields CDR1 MNHEY and CDR2 SVGAGI. The CDR3 reads CASSYSIRGDQPQHF. CDR3 coding DNA: TGTGCCAGCAGTTACTCGATCCGGGGGGATCAGCCCCAGCATTTT.

The chain uses TRBV6-5 and TRBJ1-5, with 7 bases identical to TRBD1. CDR3 length: 14 residues. With 4 bases clipped from V and 4 bases from J, the junction kept 4 bases outside the gene matches. Germline V gene lookup returns CDR1 MNHEY and CDR2 SVGAGI. The CDR3 nucleotides are TGTGCCAGCAGTTTGGACAGGCCGAATCAGCCCCAGCATTTT. Protein sequence: CASSLDRPNQPQHF.

The rearrangement links TRBV12-3 or TRBV12-4 to TRBJ2-2; D not certain. The V end was cut by 1 base, the J end by 5 bases, with 5 bases between. The CDR3 has 13 residues. The CDR3 sequence is CASSLGETGELFF. As DNA, the CDR3 is TGTGCCAGCAGTTTAGGAGAAACCGGGGAGCTGTTTTTT.

The V and J genes are TRBV28 and TRBJ2-7; TRBD2 aligns across 7 bases. This CDR3 has 15 amino acids. Germline CDR1 MDHEN, CDR2 SYDVKM. V lost 3 bases, J lost 0 bases, and 5 bases stayed unmatched. CDR3 DNA: TGTGCCAGCAGTTTTCGCGGGAGCCTCTCCTACGAGCAGTACTTC. As protein: CASSFRGSLSYEQYF.

CDR3 nucleotide sequence: TGTGCCAGCAGCCCACCGACTAGCGGCATCTTCTACGAGCAGTACGTC. Translating gives CASSPPTSGIFYEQYV. This sequence joins TRBV7-9 and TRBJ2-7; 9 bases fit TRBD2. J lost 3 bases, V lost 5 bases, and 11 bases had no gene match. This CDR3 contains 16 residues. From germline, CDR1 is SEHNR and CDR2 FQNEAQ (reference sequence).

The chain has TRBV7-2 and TRBJ2-1; 10 bases map to TRBD2. Germline trimming cut 2 bases from V and 6 bases from J; bases unmatched to any gene: 4. The CDR3 contains 15 residues. Germline V gene data show CDR1 as SGHTA and CDR2 as FQGNSA. The CDR3 DNA follows: TGTGCCAGCAGCTTAAAGTCTAGCGGGAGCAATGAGCAGTTCTTC. Protein sequence: CASSLKSSGSNEQFF.

This chain links TRBV27 with TRBJ2-7; 7 bases align to TRBD1. Unmatched junction bases numbered 20, after V lost 6 bases and J lost 6 bases. Germline values: CDR1 MNHEY, CDR2 SMNVEV (reference sequence). The CDR3 sequence is 17 residues long. The CDR3 loop is CASRSGLTSLTGSEQYV. CDR3 in DNA: TGTGCCAGCAGGTCAGGTCTAACTTCTTTGACAGGGTCCGAGCAGTACGTC.

This chain links TRBV19 with TRBJ2-1; the match to TRBD1 covers 10 bases. V was pared by 7 bases and J by 3 bases, with 9 bases of the junction left unmatched. The CDR3 loop spans 16 amino acids. Germline CDR1 LNHDA, CDR2 SQIVND (reference sequence). This chain's CDR3 is CASKKTGTGVYNEQFF. The CDR3 region has the DNA TGTGCCAGTAAGAAAACCGGGACAGGGGTCTACAATGAGCAGTTCTTC.

CDR3 bases: TGCGCCAGCAGCCCCCTACGACTAGCGGGAGGAGGGAACACCGGGGAGCTGTTTTTT. Its protein product is CASSPLRLAGGGNTGELFF. The rearrangement joins TRBV4-3 to TRBJ2-2; TRBD2 aligns across 13 bases. The trim removed 4 bases at V and 1 base at J, leaving 9 bases unmatched. The CDR3 contains 19 residues. CDR1 is LGHNA and CDR2 is YSLEER in the germline V gene.

The J gene is TRBJ2-1, the V gene TRBV5-4, with 9 positions matching TRBD1. The J segment lost 10 bases and the V segment lost 2 bases, leaving 7 bases of the junction unmatched. This CDR3 region has 14 residues. Germline V gene data show CDR1 as SGHNT and CDR2 as YYREEE (reference sequence). CDR3: CASSLTGTGNEQFF. The CDR3 region has the DNA TGTGCCAGCAGCTTAACCGGGACAGGGAACGAGCAGTTCTTC.